Each of the 4 T cell receptor beta chains below was sequenced from the same sample in a study of T cells in Graves' hyperthyroidism and ophthalmopathy. What was amplified from RNA transcripts were TCR beta CDR3 regions. First-round RT-PCR of the TCR CDR3 relied on the HTBI primer set. Via MiXCR, TCRdb re-called the multiplex PCR reads, giving one row per CDR3 protein. This table holds 500,000 to 600,000 distinct CDR3 sequences, around 43% found once. Sequenced sample: peripheral blood or thyroid tissue (not recorded which). These TCRs come from an adult woman with Graves' disease, either hyperthyroidism or ophthalmopathy (not recorded which).

In its sample, this clonotype was seen many times. The chain couples TRBV19 to TRBJ2-2; TRBD2 is a possible D gene (5 bases). The CDR3 has 14 amino acids. The germline V gene encodes CDR1 LNHDA and CDR2 SQIVND (reference sequence). V was cut by 5 bases and J by 7 bases, with 14 bases left in between. CDR3 sequence (DNA): TGTGCCAGTAGTCCGGGATTGGCTCTCGGGGAGCTGTTTTTT. This codes for CASSPGLALGELFF. The full variable domain, in which reference TRBV19 and TRBJ2-2 provide the parts outside the CDR3, is DGGITQSPKYLFRKEGQNVTLSCEQNLNHDAMYWYRQDPGQGLRLIYYSQIVNDFQKGDIAEGYSVSREKKESFPLTVTSAQKNPTAFYLCASSPGLALGELFFGEGSRLTVL.

In this sample, this clonotype turned up many times. Here the CDR3 DNA reads TGTGCCGCGGGGAGCTCTGGAAACACCATATATTTT. Protein: CAAGSSGNTIYF. The V gene is TRBV7-9, the J gene TRBJ1-3; D remains unclear. V lost 11 bases to trimming and J lost 0 bases, with 8 bases between them. This CDR3 has 12 amino acids. Germline CDR1 reads SEHNR; CDR2 reads FQNEAQ (reference sequence). The full variable domain, in which reference TRBV7-9 and TRBJ1-3 provide the parts outside the CDR3, is DTGVSQNPRHKITKRGQNVTFRCDPISEHNRLYWYRQTLGQGPEFLTYFQNEAQLEKSRLLSDRFSAERPKGSFSTLEIQRTEQGDSAMYLCAAGSSGNTIYFGEGSWLTVV.

This clonotype was observed at least ten times. The V call is TRBV6-1, the J call TRBJ1-1, with a possible D match to TRBD1 (5 bases). Germline assignment: CDR1 MNHNS and CDR2 SASEGT. The CDR3 length is 13 residues. Trimming pared 4 bases from V and 4 bases from J, leaving 10 bases between. The CDR3 reads CASSATVVTEAFF. In DNA, the CDR3 is TGTGCCAGCAGTGCGACAGTGGTCACTGAAGCTTTCTTT.

This clonotype has ten or more counts. The chain combines TRBV6-6 with TRBJ2-2; D not resolved. V was cut by 4 bases and J by 3 bases, with 6 bases left in between. In germline, CDR1 is MNHNY, CDR2 SVGAGI (reference sequence). CDR3 length equals 13 residues. The CDR3 DNA sequence: TGTGCCAGCAGTTCTGCGGACACCGGGGAGCTGTTTTTT. Translated: CASSSADTGELFF.